Shown below are 13 T cell receptor beta chains from a single sample sequenced in a study of circulating and synovial CD4+ cells in juvenile arthritis. TCRdb's table, derived via immunoSEQ multiplex PCR, lists solely in-frame clones and lacks some. This sample has around 31,000 clones, with around 95% found just once. Specimen: CD4+ T cells from blood. These receptors came from a human donor with juvenile idiopathic arthritis.

This rearrangement joins TRBV30 to TRBJ1-1; D not resolved. V was cut by 0 bases and J by 0 bases, with 5 bases left in between. Germline V gives CDR1 GTSNPN, CDR2 SVGIG (reference sequence). The CDR3 length is 13 residues. The CDR3 protein is CAWSVRVNTEAFF. Here the CDR3 DNA reads TGTGCCTGGAGTGTACGGGTGAACACTGAAGCTTTCTTT.

The chain uses TRBV4-2 and TRBJ2-5; tentatively, D is TRBD1 (5 bases). The CDR3 consists of 16 residues. CDR1 is LGHNA, CDR2 YNFKEQ, per germline. Trimming removed 2 bases from V and 5 bases from J, with 18 bases in between. CDR3 coding DNA: TGTGCCAGCAGCCAACCAGGACAATCGTTGAGGGAGACCCAGTACTTC. Translated, it gives CASSQPGQSLRETQYF.

Note on this clone: Additional DNA sequences in this sample encode the identical CDR3. The V and J genes are TRBV28 and TRBJ1-6, with TRBD1 matching over 7 bases. The CDR3 runs to 15 residues. V shed 10 bases, J shed 13 bases, and the junction held 19 bases outside the gene matches. The germline CDR1 and CDR2 sequences are MDHEN and SYDVKM. The CDR3 DNA is TGTGCCATTAGAACTCTAAAGGGGGCCAACTCCCCCCTCCACTTT. This encodes CAIRTLKGANSPLHF.

This rearrangement joins TRBV5-4 to TRBJ2-2, with no clear D. With 7 bases removed from V and 0 bases from J, the gap between germline ends came to 7 bases. The CDR3 has 13 amino acids. CDR1 is SGHNT, CDR2 YYREEE, per germline (reference sequence). The CDR3 loop reads CASAEANTGELFF. For the CDR3, the DNA is TGTGCCAGCGCAGAAGCGAACACCGGGGAGCTGTTTTTT.

This clone has only a few counts. This chain connects TRBV19 to TRBJ2-2; TRBD1 agrees at 8 bases. Looked up from germline, CDR1 is LNHDA and CDR2 is SQIVND (reference sequence). The CDR3 has 15 residues. The V gene end was trimmed by 7 bases and the J gene end by 1 base; junction bases not matched to a gene: 5. Written as DNA, the CDR3 is TGTGCCAGTATCCCCGGGACAGGGAACACCGGGGAGCTGTTTTTT. Encoded protein: CASIPGTGNTGELFF.

This chain joins TRBV6-1 and TRBJ2-6; no clear D. The V gene lost 6 bases and the J gene lost 0 bases, with 9 bases spanning the gap. The CDR3 runs 15 residues. The germline CDR1 and CDR2 sequences are MNHNS and SASEGT. CDR3 sequence: CASSPTPSGANVLTF. In DNA form, the CDR3 reads TGTGCCAGCAGCCCGACACCCTCTGGGGCCAACGTCCTGACTTTC.

The chain employs TRBV9 and TRBJ2-5; a weak D match, TRBD2 (6 bases). Germline V lookup: CDR1 SGDLS, CDR2 YYNGEE. The V and J ends lost 4 bases and 4 bases respectively, with 14 bases between them. This CDR3 has 14 residues. In DNA form, the CDR3 reads TGTGCCAGCAGCCACGGGACTTCTTCAGAGACCCAGTACTTC. Amino acids: CASSHGTSSETQYF.

V is TRBV5-5 and J is TRBJ2-3; no definite D call. This CDR3 contains 13 residues. Germline CDR1 is SGHKS and CDR2 is YYEKEE (reference sequence). Trimming cost V 0 bases and J 5 bases, with 7 bases left between them. The CDR3 DNA follows: TGTGCCAGCAGCTTGGTTGGAGAAGATACGCAGTATTTT. This encodes CASSLVGEDTQYF.

The chain links TRBV5-1 to TRBJ1-2; D gene uncertain. The germline V gene encodes CDR1 SGHRS and CDR2 YFSETQ. V was clipped by 7 bases and J by 5 bases, with 9 bases between them. The CDR3 contains 11 residues. Here the CDR3 reads CASLGSYGYTF. The CDR3 region has the DNA TGCGCCAGCCTTGGCTCATATGGCTACACCTTC.

As concerns this clone: One end of the junction is discordant with germline, which a read error may explain. In the same sample, other DNA sequences code for this CDR3. The chain carries TRBV6-6 and TRBJ1-6, with TRBD1 matching over 9 bases. This CDR3 spans 16 amino acids. CDR1 and CDR2 (germline): MNHNY, SVGAGI (reference sequence). The CDR3, as DNA: TGTGCCAGCAGTTTAACGCCCCGGACAGGGGATTCCCCCCTCCACTTT. This encodes CASSLTPRTGDSPLHF.

As to this clone: The sample holds other DNA sequences that translate to the same CDR3. J is TRBJ2-1 and V is TRBV7-9; D is undetermined. CDR1 and CDR2 from the germline V gene are SEHNR and FQNEAQ (reference sequence). The CDR3 totals 14 residues. V was shortened by 1 base and J by 4 bases, with 8 bases between the two germline ends. CDR3 nucleotides: TGTGCCAGCAGCTTAGGGCAGACTTACAATGAGCAGTTCTTC. Translating gives CASSLGQTYNEQFF.

V gene TRBV30 combines with J gene TRBJ1-3, with D perhaps matching TRBD1 (6 bases). Germline V gene data show CDR1 as GTSNPN and CDR2 as SVGIG (reference sequence). The CDR3 is made up of 11 amino acids. The DNA of the CDR3 is TGTATGGGGGCGAGGGGAAACACCATATATTTT. As protein: CMGARGNTIYF.

The chain carries TRBV5-1 and TRBJ1-3; TRBD1 matches at 7 bases. Per germline, CDR1 SGHRS and CDR2 YFSETQ. The CDR3 consists of 15 residues. After removal of 0 bases from V and 4 bases from J, the junction contained 4 bases not matched to a gene. CDR3 bases: TGCGCCAGCAGCTTGGCCAGAGGGGGCGGAAACACCATATATTTT. This codes for CASSLARGGGNTIYF.